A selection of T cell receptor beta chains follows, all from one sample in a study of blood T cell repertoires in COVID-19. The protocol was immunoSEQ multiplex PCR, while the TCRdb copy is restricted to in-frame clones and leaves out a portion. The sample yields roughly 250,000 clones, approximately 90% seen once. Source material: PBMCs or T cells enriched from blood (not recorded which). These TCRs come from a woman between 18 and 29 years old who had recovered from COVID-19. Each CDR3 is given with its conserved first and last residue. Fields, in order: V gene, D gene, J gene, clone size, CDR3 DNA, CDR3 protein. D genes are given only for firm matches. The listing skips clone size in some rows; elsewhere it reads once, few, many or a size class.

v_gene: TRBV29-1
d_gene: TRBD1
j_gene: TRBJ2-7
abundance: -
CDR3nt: TGCAGCGTTGAGGACAGGACTCACTCCTACGAGCAGTACTTC
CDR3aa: CSVEDRTHSYEQYF

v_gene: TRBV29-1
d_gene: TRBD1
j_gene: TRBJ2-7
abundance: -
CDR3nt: TGCAGCGTCCGGGACAGTTCCTACGAGCAGTACTTC
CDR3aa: CSVRDSSYEQYF

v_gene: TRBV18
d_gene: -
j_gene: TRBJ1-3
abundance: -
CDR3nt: TGTGCCAGCTCACCACGGGGGCAGGGAAACACCATATATTTT
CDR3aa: CASSPRGQGNTIYF

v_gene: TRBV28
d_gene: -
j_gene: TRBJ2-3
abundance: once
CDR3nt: TGTGCCAGCACAGAGAGGGGACTCTTCACAGATACGCAGTATTTT
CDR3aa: CASTERGLFTDTQYF

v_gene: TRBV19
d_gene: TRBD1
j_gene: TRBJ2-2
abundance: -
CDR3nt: TGTGCCAGTAGGACCGGGACAGGGGGCACCGGGGAGCTGTTTTTT
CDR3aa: CASRTGTGGTGELFF

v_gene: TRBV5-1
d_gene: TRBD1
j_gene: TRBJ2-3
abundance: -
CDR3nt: TGCGCCAGCAGCTTGGCGTCGGGACAGGTGATCTCAGATACGCAGTATTTT
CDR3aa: CASSLASGQVISDTQYF

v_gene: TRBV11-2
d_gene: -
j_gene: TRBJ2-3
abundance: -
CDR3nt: TGTGCCAGCAGCTACACGGGGTTTTACACAGATACGCAGTATTTT
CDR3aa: CASSYTGFYTDTQYF

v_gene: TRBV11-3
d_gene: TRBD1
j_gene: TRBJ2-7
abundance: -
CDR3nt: TGTGCCAGCAGCCGCCGGACAGGAGCTTTTCTCGAGCAGTACTTC
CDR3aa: CASSRRTGAFLEQYF

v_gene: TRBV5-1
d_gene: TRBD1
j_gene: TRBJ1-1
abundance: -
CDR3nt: TGCGCCAGCAGCCCTAGGACAGGGGGTACTGAAGCTTTCTTT
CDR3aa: CASSPRTGGTEAFF

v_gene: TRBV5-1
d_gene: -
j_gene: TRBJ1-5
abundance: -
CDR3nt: TGCGCCAGCAGCTTGCGGGGGGCGAGCAATCAGCCCCAGCATTTT
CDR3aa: CASSLRGASNQPQHF

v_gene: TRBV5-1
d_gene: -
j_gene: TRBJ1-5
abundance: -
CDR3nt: TGCGCCAGCAGCTTGTCGGGGGACGCCAATCAGCCCCAGCATTTT
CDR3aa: CASSLSGDANQPQHF

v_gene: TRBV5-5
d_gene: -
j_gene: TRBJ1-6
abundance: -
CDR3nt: TGTGCCAGCAGTCCCAGGGGCGAATCACCCCTCCACTTT
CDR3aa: CASSPRGESPLHF

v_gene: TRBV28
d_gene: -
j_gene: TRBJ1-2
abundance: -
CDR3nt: TGTGCCATCTCAACTGACACTAACTATGGCTACACCTTC
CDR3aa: CAISTDTNYGYTF

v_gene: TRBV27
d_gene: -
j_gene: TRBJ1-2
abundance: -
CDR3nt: TGTGCCAGCAGCCAATCCGACAGAAACTATGGCTACACCTTC
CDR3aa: CASSQSDRNYGYTF

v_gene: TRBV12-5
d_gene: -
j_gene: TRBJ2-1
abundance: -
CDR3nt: TGTGCTAGTGGTTTGGTACTGGGCGAGAACAATGAGCAGTTCTTC
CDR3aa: CASGLVLGENNEQFF

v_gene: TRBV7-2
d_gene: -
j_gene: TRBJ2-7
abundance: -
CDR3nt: TGTGCCAGCAGCTTAGCGGTCTACGACGAGCAGTACTTC
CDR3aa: CASSLAVYDEQYF

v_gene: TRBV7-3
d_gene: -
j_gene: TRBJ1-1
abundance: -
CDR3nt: TGTGCCAGCAGCTCGACAATGAACACTGAAGCTTTCTTT
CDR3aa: CASSSTMNTEAFF

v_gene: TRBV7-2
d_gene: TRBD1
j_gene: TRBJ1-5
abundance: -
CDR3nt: TGTGCCAGCAGCTACCGACAGGGTAGCAATCAGCCCCAGCATTTT
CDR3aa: CASSYRQGSNQPQHF

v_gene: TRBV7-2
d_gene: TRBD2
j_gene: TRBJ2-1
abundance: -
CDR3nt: TGTGCCAGCAGCTTACTAGGGGCTAGCGGGTACAATGAGCAGTTCTTC
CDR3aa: CASSLLGASGYNEQFF

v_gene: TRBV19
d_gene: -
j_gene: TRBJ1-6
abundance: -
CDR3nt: TGTGCCAGTAGCAGCTCCTATAATTCACCCCTCCACTTT
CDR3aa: CASSSSYNSPLHF

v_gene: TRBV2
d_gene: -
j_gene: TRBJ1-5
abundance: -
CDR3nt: TGTGCCAGCACCGAGATTCCCAATCAGCCCCAGCATTTT
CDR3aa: CASTEIPNQPQHF

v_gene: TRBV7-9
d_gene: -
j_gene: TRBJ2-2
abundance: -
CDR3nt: TGTGCCAGCAGCCCCCTGGGAGGGGGCACCGGGGAGCTGTTTTTT
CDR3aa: CASSPLGGGTGELFF

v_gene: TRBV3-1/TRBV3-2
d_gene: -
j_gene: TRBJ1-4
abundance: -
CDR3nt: TGTGCCAGCAGCCTACAGGGCGTAGCTGAAAAACTGTTTTTT
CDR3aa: CASSLQGVAEKLFF

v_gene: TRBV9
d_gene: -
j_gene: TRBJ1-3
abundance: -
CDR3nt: TGTGCCAGCAGCGAATACTCGGGCTCTGGAAACACCATATATTTT
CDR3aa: CASSEYSGSGNTIYF

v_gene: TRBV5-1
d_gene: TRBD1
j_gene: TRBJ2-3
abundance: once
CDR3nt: TGCGCCAGCAGCTTGGTGGGGACAGGGGTTATGGATACGCAGTATTTT
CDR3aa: CASSLVGTGVMDTQYF

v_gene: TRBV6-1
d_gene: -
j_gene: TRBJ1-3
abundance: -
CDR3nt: TGTGCCAGCAGTGAAAGCGTTCCGGGAAACACCATATATTTT
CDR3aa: CASSESVPGNTIYF

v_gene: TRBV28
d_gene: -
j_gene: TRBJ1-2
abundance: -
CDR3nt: TGTGCCAGCAGTTTGGCAGGGAATGGCTACACCTTC
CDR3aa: CASSLAGNGYTF

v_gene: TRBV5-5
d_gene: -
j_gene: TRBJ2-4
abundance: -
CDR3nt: TGTGCCAGCAGCCGAGGCGACACCTCCCGGGGCATTCAGTACTTC
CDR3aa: CASSRGDTSRGIQYF

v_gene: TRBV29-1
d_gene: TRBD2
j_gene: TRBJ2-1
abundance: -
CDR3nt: TGCAGCGTTCTATGGCGCGGGACTAGCTCCTACAATGAGCAGTTCTTC
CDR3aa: CSVLWRGTSSYNEQFF

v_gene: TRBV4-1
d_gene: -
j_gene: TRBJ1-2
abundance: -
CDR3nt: TGCGCCAGCAGCCAAGCGGACAGATTGGATGGCTACACCTTC
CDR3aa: CASSQADRLDGYTF

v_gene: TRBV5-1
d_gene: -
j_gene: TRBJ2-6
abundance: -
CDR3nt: TGCGCCAGCAGCCGAGGTGGTGGGGCCAACGTCCTGACTTTC
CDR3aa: CASSRGGGANVLTF

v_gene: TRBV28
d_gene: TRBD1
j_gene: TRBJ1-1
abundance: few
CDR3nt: TGTGCCAGCAGCCTGGGACAGGAAGCTTTCTTT
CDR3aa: CASSLGQEAFF

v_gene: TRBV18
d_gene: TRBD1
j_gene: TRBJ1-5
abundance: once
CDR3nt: TGTGCCAGCTCGTCACGAGCAGGGGGTGTCCATCAGCCCCAGCATTTT
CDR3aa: CASSSRAGGVHQPQHF

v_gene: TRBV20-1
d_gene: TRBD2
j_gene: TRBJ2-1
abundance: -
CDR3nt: TGCAGTGCTAGTCCCGAGCGGGGTGAGCAGTTCTTC
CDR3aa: CSASPERGEQFF

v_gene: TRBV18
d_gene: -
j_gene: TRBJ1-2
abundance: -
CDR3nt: TGTGCCAGCTCACCATCAAGGTCAGGGGCAGGGTCTAACTATGGCTACACCTTC
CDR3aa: CASSPSRSGAGSNYGYTF

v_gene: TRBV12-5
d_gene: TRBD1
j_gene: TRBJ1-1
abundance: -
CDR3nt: TGTGCTAGTGCCAGGGACAGCTACTTTTCAGAAGCTTTCTTT
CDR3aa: CASARDSYFSEAFF

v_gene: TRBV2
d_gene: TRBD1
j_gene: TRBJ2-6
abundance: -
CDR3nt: TGTGCCAGCAGAAAGGGACAGCTCTCTGGGGCCAACGTCCTGACTTTC
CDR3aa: CASRKGQLSGANVLTF

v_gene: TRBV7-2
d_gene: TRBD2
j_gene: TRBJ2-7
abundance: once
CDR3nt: TGTGCCAGCAGCCAGCAGGGACTAGCGGGGGGATACGAGCAGTACTTC
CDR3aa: CASSQQGLAGGYEQYF

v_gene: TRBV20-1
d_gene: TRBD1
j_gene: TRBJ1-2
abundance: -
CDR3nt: TGCAGTGCTAGTTCGCCAGGGGGCTATGGCTACACCTTC
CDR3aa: CSASSPGGYGYTF

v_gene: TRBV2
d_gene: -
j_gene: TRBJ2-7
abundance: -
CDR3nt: TGTGCCAGCGGGGCCGGAGAAGGGGGGGCCTACGAGCAGTACTTC
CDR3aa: CASGAGEGGAYEQYF

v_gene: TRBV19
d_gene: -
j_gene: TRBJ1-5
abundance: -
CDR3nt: TGTGCCAGTAGCCCCCGCGGGGCAGAGAGGAGCAATCAGCCCCAGCATTTT
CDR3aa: CASSPRGAERSNQPQHF

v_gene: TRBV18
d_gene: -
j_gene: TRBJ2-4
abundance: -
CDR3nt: TGTGCCAGCTCACCAGCCGGTCGCGCCAAAAACATTCAGTACTTC
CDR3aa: CASSPAGRAKNIQYF

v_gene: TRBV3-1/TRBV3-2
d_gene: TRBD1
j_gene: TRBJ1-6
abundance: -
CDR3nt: TGTGCCAGCACCCCTTATATGGGTACAGGGGTTATTAATTCACCCCTCCACTTT
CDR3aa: CASTPYMGTGVINSPLHF

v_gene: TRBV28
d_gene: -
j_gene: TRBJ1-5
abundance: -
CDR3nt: TGTGCCAGCAACCCGGGGGTCTTGGGCAATCAGCCCCAGCATTTT
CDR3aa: CASNPGVLGNQPQHF

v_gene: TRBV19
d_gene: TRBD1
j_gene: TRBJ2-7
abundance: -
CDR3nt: TGTGCCAGTAGTAGCCGGGACAGGGGCGACGAGCAGTACTTC
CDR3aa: CASSSRDRGDEQYF

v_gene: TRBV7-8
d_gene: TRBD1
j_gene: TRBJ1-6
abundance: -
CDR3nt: TGTGCCAGCTATCCGAAGGGCGGGACAGGGGAAAGTTCACCCCTCCACTTT
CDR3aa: CASYPKGGTGESSPLHF

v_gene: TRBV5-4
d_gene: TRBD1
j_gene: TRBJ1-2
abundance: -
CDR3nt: TGTGCCAGCAGCCGTGACAGGGAAGGCTACACCTTC
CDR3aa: CASSRDREGYTF

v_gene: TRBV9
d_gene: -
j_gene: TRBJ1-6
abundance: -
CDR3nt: TGTGCCAGCAGCACCCGACAGGATAATTCACCCCTCCACTTT
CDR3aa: CASSTRQDNSPLHF

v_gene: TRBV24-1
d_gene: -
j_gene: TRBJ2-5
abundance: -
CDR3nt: TGTGCCACCAGTGGCGGCAGGGGGAGGCAAGAGACCCAGTACTTC
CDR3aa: CATSGGRGRQETQYF

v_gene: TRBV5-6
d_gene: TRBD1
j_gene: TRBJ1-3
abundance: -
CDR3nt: TGTGCCAGCAGCAACAGGGGGAACGGAAACACCATATATTTT
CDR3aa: CASSNRGNGNTIYF

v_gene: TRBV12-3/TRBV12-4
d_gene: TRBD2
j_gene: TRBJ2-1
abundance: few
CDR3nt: TGTGCCAGCAAAGGACTAGCTCCTAATGAGCAGTTCTTC
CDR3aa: CASKGLAPNEQFF